This T cell receptor beta chain was observed in a study of identifying expanded T cells in peripheral blood. Study conclusions and caveats: Differentially abundant clones: around 1.2 between replicates, about 15 at roughly 15 days, around 20 at four. Across healthy donors, higher total template counts meant significantly greater roughly two-week count variance.

No infections or other immune events were documented during collection. Per germline, CDR1 MGHRA and CDR2 YSYEKL. The CDR3 has 19 amino acids. V lost 0 bases, J lost 4 bases, and 25 bases lay in between. The repertoire was sequenced with immunoSEQ multiplex PCR; TCRdb's copy has only in-frame clones and lacks some. Of 95,000 or so clones listed, 70% to 90% are singletons. For this clone: What it recognizes is unknown.

The genes are TRBV4-1 and TRBJ2-7, with TRBD1 as a possible D gene (6 bases). The receptor comes from a person aged 18-69 years in good health. The sequenced sample consisted of blood. CDR3 residues: CASSQEWSPRGTSPYEQYF. The CDR3 bases are TGCGCCAGCAGCCAAGAATGGTCCCCGAGGGGGACATCTCCTTACGAGCAGTACTTC.